This entry describes one TCR beta chain. No antigen is known for it. The record originates from a study of shared clonotypes between healthy human individuals. Overall study results and limits: Sequencing depth was expected to affect clonotype sharing among donors. The study drew on few donors, limiting represented genetic and exposure-history diversity.

Sequenced by immunoSEQ multiplex PCR; TCRdb stores in-frame clones only, minus some. The table has about 2 million clones, just under 95% seen once. CD8 cells classed as naive were CD45RO-negative and positively selected for CCR7, excluding terminally differentiated effector memory CD45RA+ cells. The TCR originated in a man aged 18-30 years in good health. The sample taken for sequencing was naive CD8+ T cells sorted from blood.

The CDR3 DNA sequence: TGTGCCAGCAGCTCCCGGGACCGATCGAACACCGGGGAGCTGTTTTTT. Translated: CASSSRDRSNTGELFF. The J gene is TRBJ2-2, the V gene TRBV13; TRBD1 or TRBD2 may be the D gene (5 bases each). Germline values: CDR1 PRHDT, CDR2 FYEKMQ (reference sequence). The CDR3 runs 16 residues. Trimming stripped 4 bases from V and 0 bases from J, with 12 bases between.